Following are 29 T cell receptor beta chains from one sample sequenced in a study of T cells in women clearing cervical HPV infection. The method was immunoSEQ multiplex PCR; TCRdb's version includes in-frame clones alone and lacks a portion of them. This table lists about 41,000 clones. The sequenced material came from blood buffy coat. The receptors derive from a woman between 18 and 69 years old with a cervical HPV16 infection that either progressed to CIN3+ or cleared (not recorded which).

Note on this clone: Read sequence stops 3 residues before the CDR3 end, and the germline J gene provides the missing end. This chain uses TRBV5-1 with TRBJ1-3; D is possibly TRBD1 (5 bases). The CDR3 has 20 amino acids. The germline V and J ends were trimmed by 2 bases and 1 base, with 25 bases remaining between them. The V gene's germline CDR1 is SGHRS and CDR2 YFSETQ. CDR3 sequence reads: CASSFQDWDLNGVSGNTIYF. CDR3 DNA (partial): TGCGCCAGCAGCTTCCAAGACTGGGACTTGAACGGGGTTTCTGGAAACACC.

The CDR3 loop is CASTSSLFYGYTF. The CDR3 bases that were read are TGTGCCAGCACCTCGTCCCTGTTCTATGGC. The chain joins TRBV6-2 or TRBV6-3 to TRBJ1-2, with D unresolved. The CDR3 end is not reached by the read, which stops 3 residues before it; the germline J gene fills it in. Trimming took 7 bases from V and 4 from J, leaving 13 bases between them. The CDR3 extends over 13 amino acids. Germline CDR1 MNHEY, CDR2 SVGEGT.

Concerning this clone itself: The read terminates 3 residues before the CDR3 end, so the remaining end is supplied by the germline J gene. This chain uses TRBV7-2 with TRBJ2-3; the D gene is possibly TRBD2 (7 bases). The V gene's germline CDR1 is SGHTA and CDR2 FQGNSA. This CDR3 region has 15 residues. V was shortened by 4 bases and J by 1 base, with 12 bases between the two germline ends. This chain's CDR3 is CASSSVGGRTDTQYF. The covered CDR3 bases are TGTGCCAGCAGCTCAGTGGGGGGGCGCACAGATACG.

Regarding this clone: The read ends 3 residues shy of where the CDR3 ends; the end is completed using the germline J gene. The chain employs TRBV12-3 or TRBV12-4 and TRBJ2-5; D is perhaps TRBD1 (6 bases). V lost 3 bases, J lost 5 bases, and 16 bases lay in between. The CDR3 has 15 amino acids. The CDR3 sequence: CASSLEQGKAETQYF. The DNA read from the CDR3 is TGTGCCAGCAGTTTGGAGCAGGGGAAGGCGGAGACC.

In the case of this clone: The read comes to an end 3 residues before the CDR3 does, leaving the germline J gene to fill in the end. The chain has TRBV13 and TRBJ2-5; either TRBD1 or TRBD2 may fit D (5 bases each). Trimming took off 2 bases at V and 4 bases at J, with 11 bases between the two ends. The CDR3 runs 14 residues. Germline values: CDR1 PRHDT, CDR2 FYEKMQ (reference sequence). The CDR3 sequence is CASSLRGVRETQYF. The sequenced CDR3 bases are TGTGCCAGCAGCTTACGAGGGGTGCGAGAGACC.

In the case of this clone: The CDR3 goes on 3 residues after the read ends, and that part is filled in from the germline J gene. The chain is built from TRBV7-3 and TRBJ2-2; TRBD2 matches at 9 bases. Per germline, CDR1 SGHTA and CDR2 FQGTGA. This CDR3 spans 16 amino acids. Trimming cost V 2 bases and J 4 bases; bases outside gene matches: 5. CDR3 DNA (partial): TGTGCCAGCAGCTTACTAGCGGGGATGCCCACCGGGGAG. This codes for CASSLLAGMPTGE. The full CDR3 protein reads CASSLLAGMPTGELFF.

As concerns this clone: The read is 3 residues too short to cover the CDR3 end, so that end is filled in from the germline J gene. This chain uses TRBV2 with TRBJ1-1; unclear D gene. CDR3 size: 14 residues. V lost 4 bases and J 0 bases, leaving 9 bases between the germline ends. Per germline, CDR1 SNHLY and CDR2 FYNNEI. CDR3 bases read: TGTGCCAGCAGTGGGCATACGCTGAACACTGAA. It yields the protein CASSGHTLNTE. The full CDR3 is CASSGHTLNTEAFF. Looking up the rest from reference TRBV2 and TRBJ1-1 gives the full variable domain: EPEVTQTPSHQVTQMGQEVILRCVPISNHLYFYWYRQILGQKVEFLVSFYNNEISEKSEIFDDQFSVERPDGSNFTLKIRSTKLEDSAMYFCASSGHTLNTEAFFGQGTRLTVV.

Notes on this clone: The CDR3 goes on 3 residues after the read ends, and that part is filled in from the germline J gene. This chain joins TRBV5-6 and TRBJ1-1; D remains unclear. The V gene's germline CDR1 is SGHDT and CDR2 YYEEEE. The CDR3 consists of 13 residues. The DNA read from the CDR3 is TGTGCCAGCAGCCTCCCCTCGGCAGGAGGA. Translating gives CASSLPSAGG. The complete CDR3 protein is CASSLPSAGGAFF.

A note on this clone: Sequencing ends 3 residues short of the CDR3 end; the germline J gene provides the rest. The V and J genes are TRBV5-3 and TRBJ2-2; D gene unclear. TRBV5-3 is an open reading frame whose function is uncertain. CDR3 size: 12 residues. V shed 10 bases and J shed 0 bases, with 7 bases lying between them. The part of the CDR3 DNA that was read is TGTGCCCGTCTCTCGAACACCGGGGAG. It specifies CARLSNTGE. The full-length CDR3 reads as CARLSNTGELFF.

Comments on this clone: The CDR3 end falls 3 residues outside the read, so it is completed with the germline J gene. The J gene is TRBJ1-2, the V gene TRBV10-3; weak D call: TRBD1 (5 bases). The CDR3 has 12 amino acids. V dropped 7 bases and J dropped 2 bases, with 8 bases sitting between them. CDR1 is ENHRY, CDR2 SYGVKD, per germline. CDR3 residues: CAIMNRNYGYTF. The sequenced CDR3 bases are TGTGCCATCATGAACAGGAACTATGGC.

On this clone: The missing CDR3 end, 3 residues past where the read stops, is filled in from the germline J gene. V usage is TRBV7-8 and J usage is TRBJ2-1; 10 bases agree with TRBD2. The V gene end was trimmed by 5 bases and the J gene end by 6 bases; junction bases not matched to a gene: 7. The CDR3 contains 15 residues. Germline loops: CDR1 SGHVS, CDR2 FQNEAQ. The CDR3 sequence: CASSTSSGGSNEQFF. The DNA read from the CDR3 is TGTGCCAGCAGCACATCTAGCGGGGGCTCCAATGAG.

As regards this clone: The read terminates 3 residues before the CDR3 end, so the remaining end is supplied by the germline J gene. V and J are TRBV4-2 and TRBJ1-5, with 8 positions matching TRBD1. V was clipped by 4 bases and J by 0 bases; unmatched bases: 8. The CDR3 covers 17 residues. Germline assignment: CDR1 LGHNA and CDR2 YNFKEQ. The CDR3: CASSPHQGAISNQPQHF. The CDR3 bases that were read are TGTGCCAGCAGCCCACACCAGGGGGCGATTAGCAATCAGCCC.

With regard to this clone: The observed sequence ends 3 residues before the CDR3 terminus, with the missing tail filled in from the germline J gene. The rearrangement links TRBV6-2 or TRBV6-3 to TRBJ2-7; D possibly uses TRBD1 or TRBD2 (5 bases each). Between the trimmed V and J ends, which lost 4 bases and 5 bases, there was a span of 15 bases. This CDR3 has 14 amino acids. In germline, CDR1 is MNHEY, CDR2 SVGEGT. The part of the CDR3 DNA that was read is TGTGCCAGCAGTTTGAGGAGGACACTACACGAG. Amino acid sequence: CASSLRRTLHE. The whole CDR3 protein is CASSLRRTLHEQYF.

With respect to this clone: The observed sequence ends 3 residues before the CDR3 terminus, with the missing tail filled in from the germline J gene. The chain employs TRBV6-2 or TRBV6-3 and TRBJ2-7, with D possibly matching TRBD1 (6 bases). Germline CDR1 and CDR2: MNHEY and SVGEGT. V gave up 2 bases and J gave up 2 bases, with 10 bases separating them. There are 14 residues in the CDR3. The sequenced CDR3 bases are TGTGCCAGCAGTTACGGGACATCCACCTACGAG. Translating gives CASSYGTSTYE. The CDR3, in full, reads CASSYGTSTYEQYF.

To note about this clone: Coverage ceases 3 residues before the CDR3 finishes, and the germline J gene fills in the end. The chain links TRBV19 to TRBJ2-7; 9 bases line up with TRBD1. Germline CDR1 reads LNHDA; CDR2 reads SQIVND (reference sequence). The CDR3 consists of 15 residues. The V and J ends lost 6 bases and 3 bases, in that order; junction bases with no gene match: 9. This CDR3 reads CASSPGTGTYYEQYF. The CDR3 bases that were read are TGTGCCAGTAGCCCCGGGACAGGGACGTACTACGAG. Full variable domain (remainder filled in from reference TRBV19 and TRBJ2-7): DGGITQSPKYLFRKEGQNVTLSCEQNLNHDAMYWYRQDPGQGLRLIYYSQIVNDFQKGDIAEGYSVSREKKESFPLTVTSAQKNPTAFYLCASSPGTGTYYEQYFGPGTRLTVT.

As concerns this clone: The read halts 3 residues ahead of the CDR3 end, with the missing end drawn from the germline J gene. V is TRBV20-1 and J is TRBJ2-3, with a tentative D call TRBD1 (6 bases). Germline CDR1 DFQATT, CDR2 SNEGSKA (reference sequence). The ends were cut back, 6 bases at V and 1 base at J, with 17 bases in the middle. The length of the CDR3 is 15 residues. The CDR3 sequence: CSARGSEGRTDTQYF. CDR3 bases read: TGCAGTGCCAGGGGTTCCGAGGGACGCACAGATACG.

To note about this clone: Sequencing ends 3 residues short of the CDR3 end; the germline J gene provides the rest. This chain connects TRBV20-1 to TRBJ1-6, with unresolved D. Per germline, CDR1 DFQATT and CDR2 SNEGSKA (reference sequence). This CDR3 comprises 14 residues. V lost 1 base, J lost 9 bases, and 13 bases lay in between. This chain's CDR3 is CSARVGGEASPLHF. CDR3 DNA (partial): TGCAGTGCTAGAGTTGGCGGGGAAGCTTCACCC.

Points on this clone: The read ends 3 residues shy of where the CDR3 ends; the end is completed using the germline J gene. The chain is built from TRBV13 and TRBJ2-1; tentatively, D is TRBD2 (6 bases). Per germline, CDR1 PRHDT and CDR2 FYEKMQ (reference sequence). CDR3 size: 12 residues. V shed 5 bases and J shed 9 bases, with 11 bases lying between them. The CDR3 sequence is CASSHRRGEQFF. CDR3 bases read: TGTGCCAGCAGCCACAGGAGGGGTGAG.

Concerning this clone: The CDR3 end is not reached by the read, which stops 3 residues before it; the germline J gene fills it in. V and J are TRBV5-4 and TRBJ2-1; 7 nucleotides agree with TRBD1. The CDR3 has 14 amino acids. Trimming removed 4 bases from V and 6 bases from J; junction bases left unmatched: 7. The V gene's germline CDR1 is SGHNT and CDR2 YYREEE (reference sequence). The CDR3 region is CASSPGQMVNEQFF. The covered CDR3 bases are TGTGCCAGCAGCCCGGGACAGATGGTCAATGAG. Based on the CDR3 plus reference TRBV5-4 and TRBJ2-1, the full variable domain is ETGVTQSPTHLIKTRGQQVTLRCSSQSGHNTVSWYQQALGQGPQFIFQYYREEENGRGNFPPRFSGLQFPNYSSELNVNALELDDSALYLCASSPGQMVNEQFFGPGTRLTVL.

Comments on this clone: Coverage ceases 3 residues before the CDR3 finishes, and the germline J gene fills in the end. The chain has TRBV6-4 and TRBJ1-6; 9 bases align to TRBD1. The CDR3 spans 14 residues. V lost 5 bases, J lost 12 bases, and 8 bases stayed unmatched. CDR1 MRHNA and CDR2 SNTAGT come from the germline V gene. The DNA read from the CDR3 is TGTGCCAGCAGTTTGGGACAGGGAAAAGGACCC. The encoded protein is CASSLGQGKGP. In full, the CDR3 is CASSLGQGKGPLHF.

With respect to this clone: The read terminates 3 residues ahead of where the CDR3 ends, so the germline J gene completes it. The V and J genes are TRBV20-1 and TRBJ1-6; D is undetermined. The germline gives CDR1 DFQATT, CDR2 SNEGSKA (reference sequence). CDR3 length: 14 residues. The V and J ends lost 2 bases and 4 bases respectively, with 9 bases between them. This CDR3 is CSARKQKYNSPLHF. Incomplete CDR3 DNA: TGCAGTGCTAGAAAACAGAAGTATAATTCACCC.

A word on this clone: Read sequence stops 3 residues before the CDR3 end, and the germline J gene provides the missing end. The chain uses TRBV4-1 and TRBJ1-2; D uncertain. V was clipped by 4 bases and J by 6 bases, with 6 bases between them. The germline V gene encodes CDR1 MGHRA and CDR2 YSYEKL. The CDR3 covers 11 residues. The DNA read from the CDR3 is TGCGCCAGCAGCCGTCAGGATGGC. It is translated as CASSRQDG. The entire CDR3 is CASSRQDGYTF.

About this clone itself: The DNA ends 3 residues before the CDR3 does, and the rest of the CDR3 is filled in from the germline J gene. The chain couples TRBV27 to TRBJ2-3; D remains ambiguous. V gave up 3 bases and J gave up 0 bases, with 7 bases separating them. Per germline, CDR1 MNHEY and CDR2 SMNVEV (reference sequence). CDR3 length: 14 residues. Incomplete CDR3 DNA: TGTGCCAGCAGTTTCGTCAGTAGCACAGATACG. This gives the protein CASSFVSSTDT. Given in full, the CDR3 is CASSFVSSTDTQYF.

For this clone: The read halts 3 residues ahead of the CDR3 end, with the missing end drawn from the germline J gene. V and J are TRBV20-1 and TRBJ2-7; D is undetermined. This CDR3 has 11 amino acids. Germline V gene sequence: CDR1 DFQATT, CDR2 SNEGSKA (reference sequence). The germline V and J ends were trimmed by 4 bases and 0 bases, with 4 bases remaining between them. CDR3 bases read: TGCAGTGCTAAGCCCTCCTACGAG. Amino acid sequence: CSAKPSYE. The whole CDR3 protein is CSAKPSYEQYF.

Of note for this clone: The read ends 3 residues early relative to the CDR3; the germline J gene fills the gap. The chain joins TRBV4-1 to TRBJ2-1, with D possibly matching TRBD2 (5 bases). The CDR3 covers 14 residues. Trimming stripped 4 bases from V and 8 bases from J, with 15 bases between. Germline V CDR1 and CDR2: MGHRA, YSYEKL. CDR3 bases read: TGCGCCAGCAGCCCTAGGACTCCTTTCTATGAG. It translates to CASSPRTPFYE. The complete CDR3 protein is CASSPRTPFYEQFF.

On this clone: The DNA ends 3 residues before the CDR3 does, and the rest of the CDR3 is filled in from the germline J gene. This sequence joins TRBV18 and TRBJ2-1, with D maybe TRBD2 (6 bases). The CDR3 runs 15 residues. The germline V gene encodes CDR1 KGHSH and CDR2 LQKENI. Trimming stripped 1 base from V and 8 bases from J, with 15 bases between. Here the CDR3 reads CASSPLADPRDEQFF. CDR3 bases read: TGTGCCAGCTCACCACTAGCGGACCCTAGGGATGAG.

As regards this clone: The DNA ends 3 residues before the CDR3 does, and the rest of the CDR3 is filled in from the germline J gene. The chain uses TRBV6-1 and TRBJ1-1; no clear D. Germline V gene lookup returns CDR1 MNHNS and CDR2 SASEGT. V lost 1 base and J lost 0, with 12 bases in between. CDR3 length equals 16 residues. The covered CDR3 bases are TGTGCCAGCAGTGAAGAGGGCCCGAAAATGAACACTGAA. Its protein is CASSEEGPKMNTE. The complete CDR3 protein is CASSEEGPKMNTEAFF.

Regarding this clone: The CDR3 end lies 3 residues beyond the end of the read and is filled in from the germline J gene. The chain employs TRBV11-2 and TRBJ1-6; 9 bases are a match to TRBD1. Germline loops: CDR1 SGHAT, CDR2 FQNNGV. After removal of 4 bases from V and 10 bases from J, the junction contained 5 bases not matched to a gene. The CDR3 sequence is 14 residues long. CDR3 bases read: TGTGCCAGCAGCTCCGGGACAGGGCAGTCACCC. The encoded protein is CASSSGTGQSP. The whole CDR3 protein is CASSSGTGQSPLHF.

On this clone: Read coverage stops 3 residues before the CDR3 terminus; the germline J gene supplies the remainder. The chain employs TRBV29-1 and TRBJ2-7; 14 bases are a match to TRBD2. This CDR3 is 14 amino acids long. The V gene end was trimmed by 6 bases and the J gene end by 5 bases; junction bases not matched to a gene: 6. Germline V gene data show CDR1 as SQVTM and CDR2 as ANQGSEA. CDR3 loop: CSVLPGLAGDEQYF. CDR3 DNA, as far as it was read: TGCAGCGTCCTACCGGGACTAGCGGGGGACGAG.